This TCR beta chain was recorded in a study of technical replicates of blood from four donors. CDR1 and CDR2 from the germline V gene are MNHNS and SASEGT. V was pared by 11 bases and J by 4 bases, with 16 bases between. CDR3 length equals 13 residues. TCRdb keeps only in-frame clones here, not all; method: immunoSEQ multiplex PCR. The top ten clones hold 0.27% of a sample with more than 70,000 clones, around nine tenths of them seen once. The receptor comes from a human donor in good health. The chain couples TRBV6-1 to TRBJ2-3, with D perhaps matching TRBD2 (5 bases). Sequencing used T cells isolated from PBMCs. CDR3 sequence (DNA): TGTGCCGATGGGCCGGCGGGTGCAGATACGCAGTATTTT. As protein: CADGPAGADTQYF.